This passage covers 25 T cell receptor beta chains from one sample sequenced in a study of T cell responses to AZD1222 COVID-19 vaccine. Profiled with immunoSEQ multiplex PCR; TCRdb holds only in-frame clones, not every one. The sample consists of under 150,000 clones, about 93% of them appearing once. The material was peripheral blood, obtained on day 0 of AZD1222 vaccination. The receptors here all came from an adult in good health.

The chain couples TRBV6-5 to TRBJ2-6; no firm D call. This CDR3 is 14 amino acids long. The germline CDR1 and CDR2 sequences are MNHEY and SVGAGI. V dropped 4 bases and J dropped 4 bases, with 8 bases sitting between them. Here the CDR3 DNA reads TGTGCCAGCAGTTCAATAGGGGGGGCCAACGTCCTGACTTTC. This gives the protein CASSSIGGANVLTF.

This rearrangement joins TRBV7-2 to TRBJ1-2; tentatively, D is TRBD1 (5 bases). CDR3 size: 15 residues. CDR1 and CDR2 (germline): SGHTA, FQGNSA. Trimming removed 5 bases from V and 5 bases from J, with 18 bases in between. The CDR3 loop reads CASSLGVIPEYGYTF. CDR3 DNA sequence: TGTGCCAGCAGCCTAGGGGTAATACCAGAATATGGCTACACCTTC.

The chain is built from TRBV24-1 and TRBJ2-5, with D tentatively TRBD2 (6 bases). CDR3 length equals 12 residues. In germline, CDR1 is KGHDR, CDR2 SFDVKD. With 9 bases removed from V and 3 bases from J, the gap between germline ends came to 10 bases. The CDR3 DNA reads as TGTGCCACCCAGGAGGGCAAAGAGACCCAGTACTTC. Residues: CATQEGKETQYF.

The chain combines TRBV27 with TRBJ2-7; weak D call: TRBD2 (5 bases). V lost 4 bases and J lost 0, with 7 bases in between. The germline V gene encodes CDR1 MNHEY and CDR2 SMNVEV (reference sequence). CDR3 length equals 13 residues. The CDR3 here is CASSSDSSYEQYF. The DNA for the CDR3 is TGTGCCAGCAGTTCGGACTCCTCCTACGAGCAGTACTTC.

The rearrangement uses TRBV5-1 and TRBJ2-7; the match to TRBD1 covers 10 bases. Germline V CDR1 and CDR2: SGHRS, YFSETQ. V shed 3 bases and J 2 bases; nucleotides not matched to a gene: 2. The length of the CDR3 is 14 residues. The CDR3 DNA is TGCGCCAGCAGCTGGGACAGGGGAGCCTACGAGCAGTACTTC. Protein product: CASSWDRGAYEQYF.

The gene calls are TRBV4-1 and TRBJ1-5; D uncertain. The CDR3 runs 15 residues. Trimming removed 0 bases from V and 7 bases from J, with 13 bases in between. Germline lookup yields CDR1 MGHRA and CDR2 YSYEKL. CDR3 bases: TGCGCCAGCAGCCAAGATGAGTCGCAGGACCAGCCCCAGCATTTT. Its protein product is CASSQDESQDQPQHF.

This clone was seen once. The CDR3 sequence: CASSLVAGTGNQHEQFF. The CDR3 DNA follows: TGTGCCAGCAGCTTAGTTGCCGGGACAGGGAATCAACATGAGCAGTTCTTC. This chain joins TRBV7-9 and TRBJ2-1, with 9 bases that match TRBD1. V was clipped by 1 base and J by 8 bases; unmatched bases: 12. The CDR3 loop spans 17 amino acids. Germline lookup yields CDR1 SEHNR and CDR2 FQNEAQ (reference sequence).

J is TRBJ2-7 and V is TRBV5-1, with 7 bases aligning to TRBD1. The CDR3 loop spans 16 amino acids. The ends lost 4 bases at V and 2 bases at J; junction bases unmatched: 12. CDR1 is SGHRS, CDR2 YFSETQ, per germline. CDR3 DNA: TGCGCCAGCAGCGAGCTAGACAGGGTGGCCACCTACGAGCAGTACTTC. Amino acid sequence: CASSELDRVATYEQYF.

This clone was detected only once. The rearrangement joins TRBV13 to TRBJ2-1, with D perhaps TRBD2 (6 bases). This CDR3 contains 14 residues. V gave up 5 bases and J gave up 5 bases, with 13 bases separating them. In germline, CDR1 is PRHDT, CDR2 FYEKMQ (reference sequence). CDR3 bases: TGTGCCAGCAGCGAGGGACTGGAGAACAATGAGCAGTTCTTC. Its translation: CASSEGLENNEQFF.

V is TRBV7-9 and J is TRBJ1-1; possibly TRBD1 for D (5 bases). V lost 6 bases and J lost 0, with 20 bases in between. The CDR3 has 17 residues. CDR1 and CDR2 from the germline V gene are SEHNR and FQNEAQ (reference sequence). CDR3 coding DNA: TGTGCCAGCAGGGCTGGGACCGAGGAACTGATGAACACTGAAGCTTTCTTT. Translated, it gives CASRAGTEELMNTEAFF.

The rearrangement links TRBV7-2 to TRBJ1-1; D is possibly TRBD1 (6 bases). The CDR3 sequence is 19 residues long. V was pared by 2 bases and J by 1 base, with 23 bases between. Germline CDR1 is SGHTA and CDR2 is FQGNSA. CDR3 amino acids: CASSLRGVGKDRKNTEAFF. The DNA for the CDR3 is TGTGCCAGCAGCTTAAGGGGGGTGGGGAAGGACAGAAAGAACACTGAAGCTTTCTTT.

The chain employs TRBV7-9 and TRBJ2-3, with D unclear. Germline-derived CDR1 and CDR2 are SEHNR and FQNEAQ (reference sequence). With 1 base removed from V and 5 bases from J, the gap between germline ends came to 4 bases. The CDR3 is made up of 12 amino acids. The CDR3 DNA reads TGTGCCAGCAGCTTAGAGGGAGATACGCAGTATTTT. Translated: CASSLEGDTQYF.

The chain couples TRBV9 to TRBJ2-5; D perhaps matches TRBD1 (6 bases). Germline V gene data show CDR1 as SGDLS and CDR2 as YYNGEE. Trimming stripped 2 bases from V and 1 base from J, with 9 bases between. The CDR3 is 14 amino acids. The CDR3 DNA sequence: TGTGCCAGCAGCGTGGGGGCCGTCCAAGAGACCCAGTACTTC. Its protein is CASSVGAVQETQYF.

The V and J genes are TRBV27 and TRBJ2-3; TRBD1 might be the D (5 bases). Germline CDR1 is MNHEY and CDR2 is SMNVEV (reference sequence). V lost 5 bases, J lost 1 base, and 19 bases lay in between. The CDR3 extends over 17 amino acids. The CDR3 sequence is CASSAGPPHLGTDTQYF. The CDR3 DNA sequence: TGTGCCAGCAGTGCAGGGCCTCCTCACTTGGGCACAGATACGCAGTATTTT.

The genes are TRBV9 and TRBJ2-1; D tentatively reads TRBD1 or TRBD2 (5 bases each). Germline values: CDR1 SGDLS, CDR2 YYNGEE. The CDR3 consists of 15 residues. V dropped 0 bases and J dropped 5 bases, with 12 bases sitting between them. The CDR3 region is CASSVAGTGNNEQFF. In DNA form, the CDR3 reads TGTGCCAGCAGCGTAGCGGGGACGGGAAACAATGAGCAGTTCTTC.

The CDR3 sequence: CASSLVRDSKADGYTF. The CDR3 nucleotides are TGTGCCAGCAGCTTAGTTCGGGACAGCAAAGCGGATGGCTACACCTTC. V is TRBV11-2 and J is TRBJ1-2; 7 bases agree with TRBD1. The trim removed 1 base at V and 6 bases at J, leaving 11 bases unmatched. The CDR3 covers 16 residues. Germline V gene data show CDR1 as SGHAT and CDR2 as FQNNGV.

This clone has more than one count but fewer than ten. CDR3 DNA sequence: TGTGCCAGCAGTCCTGGACAGAGCGAGCTGTTTTTT. Protein sequence: CASSPGQSELFF. The chain links TRBV2 to TRBJ2-2; weak D call: TRBD1 (6 bases). CDR3 length: 12 residues. Trimming took off 5 bases at V and 11 bases at J, with 12 bases between the two ends. Germline CDR1 and CDR2: SNHLY and FYNNEI. Complete variable domain (other parts from reference TRBV2 and TRBJ2-2): EPEVTQTPSHQVTQMGQEVILRCVPISNHLYFYWYRQILGQKVEFLVSFYNNEISEKSEIFDDQFSVERPDGSNFTLKIRSTKLEDSAMYFCASSPGQSELFFGEGSRLTVL.

The chain couples TRBV5-5 to TRBJ1-2; TRBD1 matches 8 bases. Germline-derived CDR1 and CDR2 are SGHKS and YYEKEE (reference sequence). CDR3 size: 14 residues. V was pared by 1 base and J by 3 bases, with 2 bases of the junction left unmatched. CDR3 bases: TGTGCCAGCAGCTTGCAGGACAGGGACTATGGCTACACCTTC. This sequence encodes CASSLQDRDYGYTF.

The V call is TRBV4-2, the J call TRBJ2-2; perhaps TRBD2 as D (6 bases). The CDR3 is 15 residues long. Germline CDR1 LGHNA, CDR2 YNFKEQ. V gave up 1 base and J gave up 3 bases, with 9 bases separating them. CDR3 nucleotide sequence: TGTGCCAGCAGCCAAGGGAGGGCGTACACCGGGGAGCTGTTTTTT. Translating gives CASSQGRAYTGELFF.

The rearrangement uses TRBV27 and TRBJ1-1; the D is unclear. The V end lost 3 bases, the J end lost 0 bases, and 11 bases lay between the germline ends. Germline CDR1 MNHEY, CDR2 SMNVEV (reference sequence). The CDR3 loop spans 15 amino acids. The CDR3 reads CASSFFAGMNTEAFF. DNA of the CDR3: TGTGCCAGCAGTTTCTTTGCAGGTATGAACACTGAAGCTTTCTTT.

The chain recombines TRBV19 with TRBJ2-2, with unresolved D. Germline V gives CDR1 LNHDA, CDR2 SQIVND (reference sequence). This CDR3 comprises 14 residues. Trimming removed 2 bases from V and 4 bases from J, with 8 bases in between. CDR3 in amino acids: CASSISGATGELFF. For the CDR3, the DNA is TGTGCCAGTAGTATATCAGGCGCCACCGGGGAGCTGTTTTTT. Full variable domain (remainder filled in from reference TRBV19 and TRBJ2-2): DGGITQSPKYLFRKEGQNVTLSCEQNLNHDAMYWYRQDPGQGLRLIYYSQIVNDFQKGDIAEGYSVSREKKESFPLTVTSAQKNPTAFYLCASSISGATGELFFGEGSRLTVL.

J is TRBJ1-2 and V is TRBV5-4; 8 bases line up with TRBD1. CDR3 length equals 16 residues. Trimming cost V 6 bases and J 5 bases; bases outside gene matches: 15. Germline V gene lookup returns CDR1 SGHNT and CDR2 YYREEE (reference sequence). The CDR3 reads CASTAGGAVTLYGYTF. CDR3 nucleotide sequence: TGTGCCAGCACTGCAGGGGGCGCGGTGACACTTTATGGCTACACCTTC.

V usage is TRBV27 and J usage is TRBJ2-7; possible D gene TRBD2, 5 bases. The CDR3 runs 18 residues. Germline loops: CDR1 MNHEY, CDR2 SMNVEV (reference sequence). Trimming removed 6 bases from V and 3 bases from J, with 27 bases in between. As DNA, the CDR3 is TGTGCCAGCAGCGTTGGTGGGTTCCGGACTTATCCCAACTACGAGCAGTACTTC. Protein: CASSVGGFRTYPNYEQYF.

The chain is built from TRBV27 and TRBJ2-1; either TRBD1 or TRBD2 may supply D (5 bases each). V was pared by 2 bases and J by 2 bases, with 10 bases between. This CDR3 has 15 residues. In germline, CDR1 is MNHEY, CDR2 SMNVEV (reference sequence). The CDR3 DNA reads TGTGCCAGCAGTTTAGCCGGGACGCCCTACAATGAGCAGTTCTTC. Its protein product is CASSLAGTPYNEQFF.

V is TRBV27 and J is TRBJ1-1; D not certain. The CDR3 is made up of 13 amino acids. CDR1 is MNHEY and CDR2 is SMNVEV in the germline V gene (reference sequence). Trimming stripped 3 bases from V and 4 bases from J, with 9 bases between. The CDR3 reads CASSFSGSTEAFF. The CDR3 DNA reads TGTGCCAGCAGTTTTTCGGGGAGCACTGAAGCTTTCTTT.